The 14 T cell receptor beta chains given below trace back to one sample, sequenced in a study of PD-L1 blockade in urothelial cancer. Assay used: immunoSEQ multiplex PCR; TCRdb lists only in-frame clones, some missing. The repertoire has about 43,000 clones, more than 75% of them found once; the top ten carry roughly 14%. Sequenced here: PBMCs, sampled around atezolizumab (anti-PD-L1) treatment. The receptors were sampled from an older woman with urothelial cancer.

V and J are TRBV7-8 and TRBJ2-1; the match to TRBD2 covers 9 bases. The CDR3 spans 13 residues. CDR1 and CDR2 (germline): SGHVS, FQNEAQ. The CDR3 region is CASASGTHNEQFF. In nucleotides, the CDR3 is TGTGCTTCCGCTAGCGGGACCCACAATGAGCAGTTCTTC. The full variable domain, with the rest looked up from reference TRBV7-8 and TRBJ2-1, is GAGVSQSPRYKVAKRGQDVALRCDPISGHVSLFWYQQALGQGPEFLTYFQNEAQLDKSGLPSDRFFAERPEGSVSTLKIQRTQQEDSAVYLCASASGTHNEQFFGPGTRLTVL.

The V gene is TRBV6-1, the J gene TRBJ1-5; D is undetermined. This CDR3 region has 13 residues. The V and J ends lost 4 bases and 6 bases respectively, with 10 bases between them. Germline values: CDR1 MNHNS, CDR2 SASEGT. The CDR3 region has the DNA TGTGCCAGCAGTGCTTTATTGAGTCAGCCCCAGCATTTT. It translates to CASSALLSQPQHF.

The V and J genes are TRBV18 and TRBJ2-5, with a possible D match to TRBD1 (5 bases). Trimming cost V 3 bases and J 5 bases, with 13 bases left between them. Per the germline V gene, CDR1 is KGHSH and CDR2 is LQKENI. The CDR3 covers 14 residues. The CDR3: CASSPTGYGETQYF. CDR3 nucleotides: TGTGCCAGCTCACCTACAGGATATGGTGAGACCCAGTACTTC.

CDR3 sequence (DNA): TGCGCCAGCAGCCAAGATTCGAGTGGGTCGGCTAGCGGTTCCACAGATACGCAGTATTTT. The encoded protein is CASSQDSSGSASGSTDTQYF. The chain joins TRBV4-1 to TRBJ2-3; TRBD2 aligns across 7 bases. V shed 0 bases and J 2 bases; nucleotides not matched to a gene: 17. This CDR3 has 20 residues. Looked up from germline, CDR1 is MGHRA and CDR2 is YSYEKL.

The chain joins TRBV15 to TRBJ2-1, with 8 bases fitting TRBD1. This CDR3 contains 17 residues. V lost 0 bases to trimming and J lost 7 bases; unmatched junction nucleotides: 11. Looked up from germline, CDR1 is LNHNV and CDR2 is YYDKDF (reference sequence). CDR3 loop: CATSRDPVWDRRNEQFF. DNA of the CDR3: TGTGCCACCAGCAGAGATCCGGTTTGGGACAGGAGGAATGAGCAGTTCTTC. Filled out from reference TRBV15 and TRBJ2-1, the complete variable domain reads DAMVIQNPRYQVTQFGKPVTLSCSQTLNHNVMYWYQQKSSQAPKLLFHYYDKDFNNEADTPDNFQSRRPNTSFCFLDIRSPGLGDTAMYLCATSRDPVWDRRNEQFFGPGTRLTVL.

The chain has TRBV28 and TRBJ1-2; no clear D gene. The CDR3 covers 14 residues. CDR1 and CDR2 (germline): MDHEN, SYDVKM. V lost 3 bases, J lost 5 bases, and 13 bases lay in between. CDR3 residues: CASSFIFSGYGYTF. The CDR3 bases are TGTGCCAGCAGTTTTATATTCTCGGGTTATGGCTACACCTTC.

The chain combines TRBV27 with TRBJ2-3, with 12 bases lining up with TRBD2. The ends lost 1 base at V and 2 bases at J; junction bases unmatched: 4. CDR3 length: 17 amino acids. Germline values: CDR1 MNHEY, CDR2 SMNVEV (reference sequence). CDR3 amino acids: CASSLYGLAGHTDTQYF. The CDR3 DNA reads as TGTGCCAGCAGTTTATACGGACTAGCGGGGCACACAGATACGCAGTATTTT.

This clone was counted once. The V gene is TRBV10-2, the J gene TRBJ2-7; D might be TRBD1 (6 bases). The CDR3 totals 14 residues. Trimming took off 0 bases at V and 4 bases at J, with 10 bases between the two ends. The germline V gene has CDR1 WSHSY and CDR2 SAAADI. Here the CDR3 DNA reads TGCGCCAGCAGTGAGTCAGGCAGGGGATACGAGCAGTACTTC. Its protein is CASSESGRGYEQYF.

The rearrangement links TRBV27 to TRBJ1-5, with 7 bases fitting TRBD1. This CDR3 comprises 15 residues. CDR1 is MNHEY, CDR2 SMNVEV, per germline (reference sequence). With 7 bases clipped from V and 0 bases from J, the junction kept 6 bases outside the gene matches. CDR3 loop: CASTPGGYSNQPQHF. CDR3 DNA: TGTGCCAGCACCCCAGGGGGATATAGCAATCAGCCCCAGCATTTT.

The count of this clone is one. The chain employs TRBV2 and TRBJ2-1; D possibly corresponds to TRBD1 (6 bases). CDR3 length: 14 residues. CDR1 is SNHLY, CDR2 FYNNEI, per germline. V was shortened by 6 bases and J by 1 base, with 10 bases between the two germline ends. In DNA, the CDR3 is TGTGCCAGCAGCCTACAGGGATCCTACAATGAGCAGTTCTTC. It is translated as CASSLQGSYNEQFF.

The gene calls are TRBV4-3 and TRBJ2-7; D uncertain. Between the trimmed V and J ends, which lost 0 bases and 6 bases, there was a span of 15 bases. The germline CDR1 and CDR2 sequences are LGHNA and YSLEER. CDR3 length: 15 residues. The CDR3 bases are TGCGCCAGCAGCCAAGATAACATTTTTGAAAGCGAGCAGTACTTC. Translating gives CASSQDNIFESEQYF.

The gene calls are TRBV6-5 and TRBJ1-2, with TRBD1 as a possible D gene (5 bases). Trimming took off 4 bases at V and 5 bases at J, with 11 bases between the two ends. Germline CDR1 reads MNHEY; CDR2 reads SVGAGI. CDR3 length equals 13 residues. The CDR3 loop reads CASSSVGGYGYTF. CDR3 DNA sequence: TGTGCCAGCAGTTCCGTCGGGGGGTATGGCTACACCTTC.

V and J are TRBV5-1 and TRBJ2-1; 10 nucleotides align to TRBD1. Germline V gene sequence: CDR1 SGHRS, CDR2 YFSETQ. The trim removed 3 bases at V and 7 bases at J, leaving 1 base unmatched. This CDR3 comprises 13 residues. CDR3 in amino acids: CASSSGQGNEQFF. CDR3 in DNA: TGCGCCAGCAGCTCGGGACAGGGGAATGAGCAGTTCTTC.

The chain combines TRBV19 with TRBJ2-1; the D gene is possibly TRBD1 (6 bases). The CDR3 consists of 16 residues. The germline V gene has CDR1 LNHDA and CDR2 SQIVND (reference sequence). V was clipped by 7 bases and J by 4 bases, with 20 bases between them. CDR3 loop: CASNSIRGGRYNEQFF. Here the CDR3 DNA reads TGTGCCAGTAACTCCATCCGAGGGGGTCGGTACAATGAGCAGTTCTTC.